This TCR beta chain was sequenced in a study of graft-versus-host responses after intestinal transplantation. Overall study: In this cohort, recipients had multivisceral, liver-intestinal, or isolated intestinal transplants. Points from the study as a whole: An association linked early post-transplant HvG declines with peak circulating GvH clone levels. Ileal or blood samples showed some GvH clones first, and such clones were also found in recipient marrow.

The germline gives CDR1 MNHEY, CDR2 SVGAGI. The CDR3 length is 14 residues. The data were produced by immunoSEQ multiplex PCR, yet TCRdb's version contains in-frame clones alone and is incomplete. The sample includes roughly 93,000 clones, around 93% of them seen just once. As to this clone: Its antigen is not identified. A read error may account for a junction end that differs from germline.

The clonotype originates from a human donor who received an intestinal transplant. This specimen was unstimulated CD8+ T cells sorted from spleen or lymph node cells, taken before intestinal transplant. The V gene is TRBV6-5, the J gene TRBJ2-3; weak D call: TRBD2 (5 bases). Written as DNA, the CDR3 is TGTGCCACCAGTGGGGTTAGCGTCACAGATACGCAGTATTTT. Translation gives CATSGVSVTDTQYF.